This T cell receptor (beta chain) originates from a study of blood T cell repertoires in COVID-19. Study-level background: There were acute and convalescent COVID-19 samples, and they came from the United States, Italy and Spain. The cDNA or gDNA used as material had been derived from T cells, B-cell-depleted T cells, or PBMCs.

Per the study methods: Reference gene primer amplification gave nucleated cell count estimates. Sequenced by immunoSEQ multiplex PCR; TCRdb stores in-frame clones only, minus some. For V, J and clone size, that table is used; D and trimming come from the DNA. The sample has 70,000 to 85,000 clones, roughly nine tenths seen once; the top ten hold roughly a tenth. The trim removed 0 bases at V and 8 bases at J, leaving 2 bases unmatched. This CDR3 is built from 15 residues. From germline, CDR1 is SGHDT and CDR2 YYEEEE. The chain recombines TRBV5-6 with TRBJ2-1; TRBD2 matches at 13 bases. Sequenced: peripheral blood. This clonotype was sampled from a human donor in a cohort sampled during active COVID-19. CDR3 protein: CASSLVTSGRDEQFF. CDR3 nucleotide sequence: TGTGCCAGCAGCTTGGTAACTAGCGGGAGGGATGAGCAGTTCTTC.